This TCR beta chain was identified in a study of CD8 T cells in Susac syndrome (dated by TCRdb to between 2017 and 2020). As for the study more broadly: Whether CD8+ T cell activation and differentiation in Susac syndrome was antigen driven was tested using repertoire sequencing. Broader findings and caveats from the paper: The number of individuals in the TCR sequencing and HLA analysis was acknowledged as relatively small.

RNA was extracted using the RNeasy kit, and roughly 0.45 to 1 microgram was reverse transcribed with random hexamers. The immunoSEQ multiplex PCR assay, covering 54 Vbeta and 13 Jbeta segments, was used to amplify TCR beta CDR3 regions. Bias from PCR amplification was corrected by using a synthetic template baseline for primer optimization and for computational correction. The study's processing was this. Reads were assigned to V, D and J genes according to IMGT and analyzed in immunoSEQ Analyzer, with only productive sequences retained. To calculate clonality, Shannon entropy was normalized by log2 of the number of productive unique sequences and then subtracted from one. For each patient and control, public and private clones were evaluated among the 100 most prevalent clones. A clone was defined as Susac-specific if it was absent from the healthy and MS cohorts, from around 960 published viral clones and from other ImmuneACCESS disease sequences. TCRdb reprocessed the public reads (quality trimming at Q25 with fastp, clone calling with MiXCR) and kept in-frame beta chains. Rows with one shared CDR3 protein collapse into an entry with the most common genes and DNA. The V and J calls reflect TCRdb's pipeline rather than the authors' work. In this sample the table shows approximately 150,000 distinct CDR3 sequences, approximately 94% of which occur a single time. Clones ranked in the top ten supply 0.075% to 0.09% of the sample.

Concerning this clonotype: The clone's antigen remains unknown. The sample holds no much larger clone one base away, and base qualities are not on file.

Germline trimming: 6 bases from V, 1 base from J; junction bases outside gene matches: 8. CDR1 and CDR2, looked up from the germline V gene (reference sequence), are MNHNY and SVGAGI. From the cysteine through the phenylalanine, the CDR3 covers 16 amino acids. Only the CDR3 part of the read is kept: 48 bases, read in frame from the first base. Peripheral blood CD8+ and CD4+ T cells from healthy donors, Susac syndrome patients and multiple sclerosis patients were profiled using high-throughput TCR beta sequencing. Healthy donors were age- and sex-matched controls. Bulk CD8+ and CD4+ T cells were purified by magnetic negative isolation, whereas CD8+ TEMRA cells were enriched by FACS. Blood was collected in EDTA tubes and processed within 24 hours, with PBMCs isolated through density gradient centrifugation. PBMCs intended for TCR sequencing were cryopreserved in liquid nitrogen and thawed later in a water bath at 37 degrees C. The sorted or isolated CD4+, CD8+ and CD8+ TEMRA cells reached a purity of at least 90%.

The sequencing sample was made of CD4+ T cells from PBMCs. The sequence joins TRBV6-6 to TRBJ2-3; 9 junctional bases match TRBD1. This receptor was taken from a human donor in good health. The CDR3 region: CASRANRGRGTDTQYF. The nucleotides read TGTGCCAGCAGAGCTAACAGGGGGCGAGGCACAGATACGCAGTATTTT.